The 20 T cell receptor beta chains below all came from one sample that was sequenced in a study of cytomegalovirus exposure and HLA in healthy donors. Both 60 Vbeta primers and 13 Jbeta primers went into the PCR. Only in-frame clones appear in the TCRdb table, and some are missing; sequencing was by immunoSEQ multiplex PCR. Of tens of thousands of clones listed, over 55% are singletons. The material sequenced was PBMCs. These receptors all come from a woman aged 25 to 39 in good health and CMV-seronegative.

The chain combines TRBV11-2 with TRBJ1-6, with 8 bases that match TRBD1. Germline trimming cut 5 bases from V and 7 bases from J; bases unmatched to any gene: 7. Germline V CDR1 and CDR2: SGHAT, FQNNGV. This CDR3 has 15 amino acids. CDR3 sequence (DNA): TGTGCCAGCAGCGGGGACAGGCTTTACAATTCACCCCTCCACTTT. Encoded protein: CASSGDRLYNSPLHF.

This chain connects TRBV4-1 to TRBJ2-2, with D hard to call. The CDR3 is 14 residues long. Germline-derived CDR1 and CDR2 are MGHRA and YSYEKL. Trimming left V 2 bases short and J 0 bases short, with 4 bases between. The CDR3 DNA reads as TGCGCCAGCAGCCAACTTTCGAACACCGGGGAGCTGTTTTTT. Translating gives CASSQLSNTGELFF.

CDR3 in amino acids: CASSSFLAGGLSSYNEQFF. Here the CDR3 DNA reads TGTGCCAGCAGCTCCTTTCTAGCGGGGGGACTTAGCTCCTACAATGAGCAGTTCTTC. The V call is TRBV7-2, the J call TRBJ2-1; 11 nucleotides match TRBD2. This CDR3 is built from 19 residues. V was clipped by 4 bases and J by 0 bases; unmatched bases: 11. CDR1 SGHTA and CDR2 FQGNSA come from the germline V gene.

The V call is TRBV7-8, the J call TRBJ2-7; D ambiguous. Trimming shortened V by 3 bases and J by 4 bases, and 10 bases separated the two germline ends. Germline values: CDR1 SGHVS, CDR2 FQNEAQ. CDR3 size: 13 residues. CDR3 residues: CASSLSPGYEQYF. The CDR3, as DNA: TGTGCCAGCAGCTTGTCCCCCGGTTACGAGCAGTACTTC.

V usage is TRBV7-9 and J usage is TRBJ1-2; 10 nucleotides match TRBD1. V lost 4 bases and J lost 7; bases outside the gene matches: 6. In germline, CDR1 is SEHNR, CDR2 FQNEAQ (reference sequence). The CDR3 covers 14 residues. The CDR3 here is CASSSTGTGVGYTF. CDR3 nucleotide sequence: TGTGCCAGCAGCTCTACCGGGACAGGGGTTGGCTACACCTTC.

The table lists this clone with a few counts. The rearrangement links TRBV7-8 to TRBJ1-4; unclear D gene. Trimming cost V 5 bases and J 3 bases, with 13 bases left between them. This CDR3 contains 15 residues. Germline assignment: CDR1 SGHVS and CDR2 FQNEAQ. This chain's CDR3 is CASSPRGESNEKLFF. The DNA for the CDR3 is TGTGCCAGCAGCCCCCGGGGAGAGTCTAATGAAAAACTGTTTTTT. The variable domain in full, completed from reference TRBV7-8 and TRBJ1-4, reads GAGVSQSPRYKVAKRGQDVALRCDPISGHVSLFWYQQALGQGPEFLTYFQNEAQLDKSGLPSDRFFAERPEGSVSTLKIQRTQQEDSAVYLCASSPRGESNEKLFFGSGTQLSVL.

The genes are TRBV19 and TRBJ1-1, with D tentatively TRBD1 (6 bases). Germline V gene data show CDR1 as LNHDA and CDR2 as SQIVND (reference sequence). The V end lost 3 bases, the J end lost 3 bases, and 11 bases lay between the germline ends. The CDR3 has 14 residues. In DNA, the CDR3 is TGTGCCAGTAGTATGGGGGCGCGGTACACTGAAGCTTTCTTT. It specifies CASSMGARYTEAFF. The complete variable domain, with remaining parts taken from reference TRBV19 and TRBJ1-1, reads DGGITQSPKYLFRKEGQNVTLSCEQNLNHDAMYWYRQDPGQGLRLIYYSQIVNDFQKGDIAEGYSVSREKKESFPLTVTSAQKNPTAFYLCASSMGARYTEAFFGQGTRLTVV.

This clone was detected a few times. The V call is TRBV4-2, the J call TRBJ2-7; 12 bases agree with TRBD1. Losses at the gene ends were 4 bases for V and 6 bases for J; bases not matched to a gene: 10. The CDR3 runs 16 residues. Per germline, CDR1 LGHNA and CDR2 YNFKEQ. CDR3 sequence reads: CASSPIIGTGGAEQYF. DNA for the CDR3: TGTGCCAGCAGCCCTATAATCGGGACAGGGGGCGCCGAGCAGTACTTC.

The rearrangement links TRBV4-1 to TRBJ1-2, with 7 nucleotides matching TRBD1. Germline V CDR1 and CDR2: MGHRA, YSYEKL. V shed 4 bases, J shed 2 bases, and the junction held 4 bases outside the gene matches. The CDR3 consists of 14 residues. CDR3 sequence: CASSPQGPNYGYTF. In DNA, the CDR3 is TGCGCCAGCAGCCCACAGGGGCCAAACTATGGCTACACCTTC.

The chain couples TRBV6-1 to TRBJ1-2, with D unclear. V was shortened by 4 bases and J by 5 bases, with 11 bases between the two germline ends. The CDR3 is made up of 13 amino acids. CDR1 and CDR2 from the germline V gene are MNHNS and SASEGT. The CDR3 loop reads CASSAAGSYGYTF. CDR3 bases: TGTGCCAGCAGTGCCGCAGGTTCTTATGGCTACACCTTC.

V usage is TRBV6-5 and J usage is TRBJ2-1, with TRBD2 as a possible D gene (5 bases). The V gene lost 5 bases and the J gene lost 7 bases, with 9 bases spanning the gap. The CDR3 sequence is 12 residues long. Germline lookup yields CDR1 MNHEY and CDR2 SVGAGI. DNA for the CDR3: TGTGCCAGCAGTACACAGCGGAATGAGCAGTTCTTC. Translated: CASSTQRNEQFF.

CDR3 protein: CASSPPIGTGANVLTF. Written as DNA, the CDR3 is TGTGCCAGCTCACCACCAATCGGTACTGGGGCCAACGTCCTGACTTTC. The chain couples TRBV18 to TRBJ2-6; D ambiguous. The CDR3 sequence is 16 residues long. Germline V gene data show CDR1 as KGHSH and CDR2 as LQKENI. Trimming shortened V by 0 bases and J by 2 bases, and 8 bases separated the two germline ends.

The chain combines TRBV6-5 with TRBJ2-3; perhaps TRBD2 as D (5 bases). This CDR3 has 13 amino acids. Germline CDR1 and CDR2: MNHEY and SVGAGI. The V gene lost 5 bases and the J gene lost 8 bases, with 14 bases spanning the gap. CDR3 protein: CASSGSRTSTQYF. The CDR3, as DNA: TGTGCCAGCAGTGGTTCTAGGACTTCTACGCAGTATTTT.

V usage is TRBV10-3 and J usage is TRBJ1-4, with 8 bases lining up with TRBD1. J gave up 2 bases and V 6 bases, and 5 bases lay outside the gene matches. Germline lookup yields CDR1 ENHRY and CDR2 SYGVKD. The CDR3 is made up of 15 amino acids. The CDR3 spells CAIRQGEGTNEKLFF. The CDR3 DNA sequence: TGTGCCATCAGACAGGGGGAGGGGACTAATGAAAAACTGTTTTTT.

The chain combines TRBV2 with TRBJ1-5; D might be TRBD1 (6 bases). Germline values: CDR1 SNHLY, CDR2 FYNNEI. Deletions cut 6 bases from V and 6 bases from J, with 12 bases between. The CDR3 length is 13 residues. The CDR3 nucleotides read TGTGCCAGCAGATACAGGGTGGGTCAGCCCCAGCATTTT. Translation gives CASRYRVGQPQHF.

The V and J genes are TRBV29-1 and TRBJ2-7; D remains ambiguous. Germline CDR1 reads SQVTM; CDR2 reads ANQGSEA. CDR3 length: 13 residues. V was trimmed by 5 bases and J by 1 base, leaving 12 bases between them. The CDR3 protein is CSVFVRPSYEQYF. For the CDR3, the DNA is TGCAGCGTTTTTGTCAGGCCATCCTACGAGCAGTACTTC.

The chain employs TRBV9 and TRBJ2-1, with 13 bases identical to TRBD2. The CDR3 consists of 15 residues. Germline lookup yields CDR1 SGDLS and CDR2 YYNGEE. V shed 3 bases, J shed 8 bases, and the junction held 5 bases outside the gene matches. The CDR3 loop reads CASSALAGGPDEQFF. CDR3 in DNA: TGTGCCAGCAGCGCACTAGCGGGGGGGCCGGATGAGCAGTTCTTC. Drawing the rest from reference TRBV9 and TRBJ2-1, the complete variable domain is DSGVTQTPKHLITATGQRVTLRCSPRSGDLSVYWYQQSLDQGLQFLIQYYNGEERAKGNILERFSAQQFPDLHSELNLSSLELGDSALYFCASSALAGGPDEQFFGPGTRLTVL.

A single count supports this clone. This sequence joins TRBV27 and TRBJ1-2, with 11 positions matching TRBD1. V shed 5 bases and J 5 bases; nucleotides not matched to a gene: 7. The CDR3 sequence is 15 residues long. Germline V gene sequence: CDR1 MNHEY, CDR2 SMNVEV (reference sequence). The CDR3: CASSIGQGAFYGYTF. The CDR3 DNA reads as TGTGCCAGCAGTATCGGACAGGGGGCTTTTTATGGCTACACCTTC.

V and J are TRBV10-3 and TRBJ2-2; D ambiguous. The CDR3 sequence is 15 residues long. Germline CDR1 reads ENHRY; CDR2 reads SYGVKD. Between the trimmed V and J ends, which lost 7 bases and 2 bases, there was a span of 14 bases. The CDR3 nucleotides are TGTGCCATCACCGAGATGCATACTAACACCGGGGAGCTGTTTTTT. Translating it yields CAITEMHTNTGELFF.

The rearrangement joins TRBV15 to TRBJ2-7; D perhaps matches TRBD1 (6 bases). CDR1 is LNHNV and CDR2 is YYDKDF in the germline V gene (reference sequence). This CDR3 comprises 16 residues. Trimming removed 1 base at V and 2 bases at J, with 15 bases between. This CDR3 reads CATSRGTAKLAYEQYF. In nucleotides, the CDR3 is TGTGCCACCAGCAGAGGGACAGCAAAACTCGCCTACGAGCAGTACTTC. Complete variable domain (other parts from reference TRBV15 and TRBJ2-7): DAMVIQNPRYQVTQFGKPVTLSCSQTLNHNVMYWYQQKSSQAPKLLFHYYDKDFNNEADTPDNFQSRRPNTSFCFLDIRSPGLGDTAMYLCATSRGTAKLAYEQYFGPGTRLTVT.